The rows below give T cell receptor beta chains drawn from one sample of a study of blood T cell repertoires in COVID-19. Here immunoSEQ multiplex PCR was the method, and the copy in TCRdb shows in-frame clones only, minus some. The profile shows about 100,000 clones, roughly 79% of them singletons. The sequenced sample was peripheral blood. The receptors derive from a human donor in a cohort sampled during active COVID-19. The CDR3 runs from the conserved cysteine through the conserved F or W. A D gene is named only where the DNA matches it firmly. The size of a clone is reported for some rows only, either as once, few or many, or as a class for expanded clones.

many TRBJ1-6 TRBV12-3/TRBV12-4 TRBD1 CASSRQGREALHF TGTGCCAGCAGTCGACAGGGGAGGGAGGCCCTCCACTTT
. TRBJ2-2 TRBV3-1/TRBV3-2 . CASSQLTGKRSGELFF TGTGCCAGCAGCCAATTAACAGGGAAGAGATCCGGGGAGCTGTTTTTT
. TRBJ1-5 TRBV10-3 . CAISDNNQPQHF TGTGCCATCAGTGACAATAATCAGCCCCAGCATTTT
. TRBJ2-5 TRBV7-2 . CASSWRTDGTQYF TGTGCCAGCAGCTGGCGGACAGATGGGACCCAGTACTTC
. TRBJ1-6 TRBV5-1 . CASSFTGINSPLHF TGCGCCAGCAGCTTTACAGGAATAAATTCACCCCTCCACTTT
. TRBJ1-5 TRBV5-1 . CASSFRGGDQPQHF TGCGCCAGCAGCTTTCGGGGTGGTGATCAGCCCCAGCATTTT
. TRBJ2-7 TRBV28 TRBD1 CASSLRQGAYEQYF TGTGCCAGCAGTTTACGACAGGGGGCTTACGAGCAGTACTTC
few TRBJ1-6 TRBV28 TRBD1 CASTRQGVYNSPLHF TGTGCCAGCACCCGACAGGGGGTCTATAATTCACCCCTCCACTTT
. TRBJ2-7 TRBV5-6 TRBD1 CASSLWQGAYEQYF TGTGCCAGCAGCTTGTGGCAGGGGGCCTACGAGCAGTACTTC
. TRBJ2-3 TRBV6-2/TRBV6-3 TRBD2 CASSLGLAGGSPKTDTQYF TGTGCCAGCAGCCTGGGACTAGCGGGAGGATCTCCCAAGACAGATACGCAGTATTTT
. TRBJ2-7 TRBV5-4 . CASSEQGANYEQYF TGTGCCAGCAGCGAACAGGGTGCTAACTACGAGCAGTACTTC